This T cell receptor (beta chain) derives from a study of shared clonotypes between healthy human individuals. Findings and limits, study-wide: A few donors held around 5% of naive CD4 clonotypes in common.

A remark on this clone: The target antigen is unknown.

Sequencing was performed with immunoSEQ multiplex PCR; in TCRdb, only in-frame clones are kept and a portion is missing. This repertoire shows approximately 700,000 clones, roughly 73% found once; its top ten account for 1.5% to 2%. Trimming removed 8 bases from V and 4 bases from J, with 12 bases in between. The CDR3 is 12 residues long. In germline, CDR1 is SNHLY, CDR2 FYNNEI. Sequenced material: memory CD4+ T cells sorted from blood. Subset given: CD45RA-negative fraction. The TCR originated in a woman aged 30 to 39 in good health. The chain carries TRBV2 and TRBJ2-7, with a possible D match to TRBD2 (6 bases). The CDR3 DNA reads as TGTGCCAGCGGGGGGATGAGTTACGAGCAGTACTTC. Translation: CASGGMSYEQYF. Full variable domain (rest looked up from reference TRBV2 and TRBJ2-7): EPEVTQTPSHQVTQMGQEVILRCVPISNHLYFYWYRQILGQKVEFLVSFYNNEISEKSEIFDDQFSVERPDGSNFTLKIRSTKLEDSAMYFCASGGMSYEQYFGPGTRLTVT.